This T cell receptor beta chain was sequenced during a study of CD8+ T cells in alopecia areata. Study findings and constraints: Sequenced scalp T cells also include alphabeta T cells resident in normal skin. Affected scalp, especially in alopecia totalis/universalis, had a higher clonality than normal scalp did.

Worth noting for this clone: Its antigen is not identified.

Alopecia areata patients provided lesional scalp punch biopsies and peripheral blood, both collected for the study. It was cDNA, reverse transcribed from extracted RNA, that served as the sequencing template. Clones were read by immunoSEQ multiplex PCR, and TCRdb kept only the in-frame ones, dropping some. The table records over 8,500 clones, 65% to 80% of them present only once. This clonotype was obtained from a human donor with alopecia areata. Sequences were obtained from skin.

CDR3 in DNA: TGTGCCAGCAGCCCAGCTGGGACCGGGGAGCTGTTTTTT. Residues: CASSPAGTGELFF. This chain uses TRBV7-9 with TRBJ2-2; D unclear. Deletions cut 5 bases from V and 5 bases from J, with 9 bases between. This CDR3 contains 13 residues. Germline assignment: CDR1 SEHNR and CDR2 FQNEAQ (reference sequence). The whole variable domain, filled in from reference TRBV7-9 and TRBJ2-2, reads DTGVSQNPRHKITKRGQNVTFRCDPISEHNRLYWYRQTLGQGPEFLTYFQNEAQLEKSRLLSDRFSAERPKGSFSTLEIQRTEQGDSAMYLCASSPAGTGELFFGEGSRLTVL.